Shown below are 5 T cell receptor beta chains from a single sample sequenced in a study of cytomegalovirus exposure and HLA in healthy donors. Primers for the PCR totalled 60 Vbeta and 13 Jbeta. Only in-frame clones appear in the TCRdb table, and some are missing; sequencing was by immunoSEQ multiplex PCR. The top ten hold 10% to 13% of the sample, which has about 210,000 clones, over 75% seen once. Input material: PBMCs. Every receptor here comes from a woman aged 45-59 years in good health and CMV-seropositive.

This clone was counted only a few times. This chain joins TRBV5-6 and TRBJ2-2; 7 nucleotides match TRBD1. The CDR3 sequence is 16 residues long. CDR1 is SGHDT and CDR2 is YYEEEE in the germline V gene. V lost 3 bases, J lost 1 base, and 6 bases stayed unmatched. The CDR3 nucleotides read TGTGCCAGCAGCTACGAGACAGGGATGAACACCGGGGAGCTGTTTTTT. Protein: CASSYETGMNTGELFF.

The chain joins TRBV6-5 to TRBJ1-1; 7 nucleotides agree with TRBD1. The V gene end was trimmed by 2 bases and the J gene end by 6 bases; junction bases not matched to a gene: 6. Germline V gene data show CDR1 as MNHEY and CDR2 as SVGAGI. The CDR3 totals 14 residues. The CDR3 is CASSYDRVVPEAFF. CDR3 nucleotide sequence: TGTGCCAGCAGTTACGACAGGGTGGTACCTGAAGCTTTCTTT.

This clone occurred once. The chain recombines TRBV29-1 with TRBJ1-2; TRBD1 aligns across 9 bases. CDR1 and CDR2 (germline): SQVTM, ANQGSEA. The CDR3 spans 13 residues. J was trimmed by 6 bases and V by 2 bases; bases with no gene match: 4. CDR3: CSVERDRANGYTF. The CDR3 nucleotides read TGCAGCGTTGAAAGGGACAGGGCAAATGGCTACACCTTC.

The chain is built from TRBV7-6 and TRBJ2-1, with a tentative D call TRBD1 (7 bases). In germline, CDR1 is SGHVS, CDR2 FNYEAQ. V was pared by 5 bases and J by 5 bases, with 10 bases between. CDR3 size: 13 residues. The CDR3 DNA reads TGTGCCAGCAGCGCGGGACAGAACAATGAGCAGTTCTTC. Amino acids: CASSAGQNNEQFF.

The J gene is TRBJ2-7, the V gene TRBV5-1; 7 bases map to TRBD1. The CDR3 consists of 13 residues. V dropped 7 bases and J dropped 2; count of bases not matched to a gene: 6. Germline assignment: CDR1 SGHRS and CDR2 YFSETQ. The CDR3: CASSTQGAYEQYF. The CDR3, as DNA: TGCGCCAGCTCCACGCAGGGGGCCTACGAGCAGTACTTC.